Presented here are 27 T cell receptor beta chains from one specimen sequenced in a study of siplizumab effects on memory and regulatory T cells. The repertoire was sequenced with immunoSEQ multiplex PCR; TCRdb's copy has only in-frame clones and lacks some. The sample holds 70,000 or so clones, more than 80% seen once. The specimen was CD8+ T cells sorted from blood. These receptor sequences come from a human donor in good health.

The chain has TRBV7-8 and TRBJ1-4; D not resolved. V lost 8 bases to trimming and J lost 2 bases, with 12 bases between them. The V gene's germline CDR1 is SGHVS and CDR2 FQNEAQ. The CDR3 is 14 amino acids. CDR3 protein: CASSGLGTNEKLFF. The CDR3 DNA reads TGTGCCAGCTCTGGCCTGGGGACTAATGAAAAACTGTTTTTT. Complete variable domain (other parts from reference TRBV7-8 and TRBJ1-4): GAGVSQSPRYKVAKRGQDVALRCDPISGHVSLFWYQQALGQGPEFLTYFQNEAQLDKSGLPSDRFFAERPEGSVSTLKIQRTQQEDSAVYLCASSGLGTNEKLFFGSGTQLSVL.

The chain couples TRBV7-3 to TRBJ2-1; possible D gene TRBD2, 6 bases. The CDR3 is 14 residues long. Germline-derived CDR1 and CDR2 are SGHTA and FQGTGA. Deletions cut 7 bases from V and 3 bases from J, with 13 bases between. DNA for the CDR3: TGTGCCAGCACCTCTCGGGGGAGCTACAATGAGCAGTTCTTC. It specifies CASTSRGSYNEQFF.

In nucleotides, the CDR3 is TGCGCCAGCAGCCAAGAGTCTGGTCGGGAGAGCTCCTACGAGCAGTACTTC. As protein: CASSQESGRESSYEQYF. The chain combines TRBV4-1 with TRBJ2-7; the D gene is possibly TRBD2 (6 bases). V was shortened by 0 bases and J by 0 bases, with 15 bases between the two germline ends. In germline, CDR1 is MGHRA, CDR2 YSYEKL. This CDR3 region has 17 residues.

This chain links TRBV5-4 with TRBJ2-7; D is uncertain. V was cut by 3 bases and J by 4 bases, with 8 bases left in between. The CDR3 length is 12 residues. Germline loops: CDR1 SGHNT, CDR2 YYREEE (reference sequence). The DNA for the CDR3 is TGTGCCAGCAGCTGGAAGGGATACGAGCAGTACTTC. Amino acids: CASSWKGYEQYF. The complete variable domain, with remaining parts taken from reference TRBV5-4 and TRBJ2-7, reads ETGVTQSPTHLIKTRGQQVTLRCSSQSGHNTVSWYQQALGQGPQFIFQYYREEENGRGNFPPRFSGLQFPNYSSELNVNALELDDSALYLCASSWKGYEQYFGPGTRLTVT.

This clone was observed once. The chain links TRBV19 to TRBJ2-1, with TRBD2 matching over 11 bases. CDR3 length equals 15 residues. The junction had 3 bases not matched to a gene; V was cut back by 3 bases and J by 5 bases. In germline, CDR1 is LNHDA, CDR2 SQIVND (reference sequence). DNA for the CDR3: TGTGCCAGTAGTATCCTAGCGGGAGGCCACAATGAGCAGTTCTTC. Its translation is CASSILAGGHNEQFF. The variable domain in full, completed from reference TRBV19 and TRBJ2-1, reads DGGITQSPKYLFRKEGQNVTLSCEQNLNHDAMYWYRQDPGQGLRLIYYSQIVNDFQKGDIAEGYSVSREKKESFPLTVTSAQKNPTAFYLCASSILAGGHNEQFFGPGTRLTVL.

V and J are TRBV10-2 and TRBJ1-1; 10 bases are a match to TRBD1. V shed 7 bases and J 3 bases; nucleotides not matched to a gene: 5. The CDR3 extends over 14 amino acids. Germline loops: CDR1 WSHSY, CDR2 SAAADI. The CDR3, as DNA: TGCGCCAGCACTGGGGACAGGGGCGACACTGAAGCTTTCTTT. It encodes CASTGDRGDTEAFF.

This rearrangement joins TRBV19 to TRBJ2-7; D is ambiguous. V lost 2 bases and J 4 bases, leaving 9 bases between the germline ends. The germline V gene encodes CDR1 LNHDA and CDR2 SQIVND (reference sequence). This CDR3 is 13 amino acids long. CDR3 DNA: TGTGCCAGTAGTATATTGTCGGGTTACGAGCAGTACTTC. It yields the protein CASSILSGYEQYF.

V is TRBV7-9 and J is TRBJ2-7, with D possibly TRBD2 on 6 matching bases. The CDR3 covers 14 residues. Germline V lookup: CDR1 SEHNR, CDR2 FQNEAQ (reference sequence). V was shortened by 4 bases and J by 3 bases, with 13 bases between the two germline ends. For the CDR3, the DNA is TGTGCCAGCAGCTCCCGACTAGACAGCTACGAGCAGTACTTC. It specifies CASSSRLDSYEQYF.

The rearrangement joins TRBV4-1 to TRBJ2-1, with TRBD2 matching 8 bases. CDR1 MGHRA and CDR2 YSYEKL come from the germline V gene. The CDR3 length is 15 residues. V lost 4 bases, J lost 2 bases, and 4 bases stayed unmatched. The chain's CDR3 is CASSPGGDPYNEQFF. The CDR3 nucleotides read TGCGCCAGCAGCCCCGGGGGGGACCCCTACAATGAGCAGTTCTTC.

V gene TRBV6-5 combines with J gene TRBJ2-1; D possibly corresponds to TRBD1 (5 bases). CDR1 MNHEY and CDR2 SVGAGI come from the germline V gene. V was cut by 0 bases and J by 8 bases, with 11 bases left in between. The CDR3 loop spans 14 amino acids. In DNA, the CDR3 is TGTGCCAGCAGTTACTCGAAAGGGGCCTATGAGCAGTTCTTC. Its translation: CASSYSKGAYEQFF.

The gene calls are TRBV7-6 and TRBJ1-1; D unresolved. CDR3 length equals 15 residues. Germline V gene lookup returns CDR1 SGHVS and CDR2 FNYEAQ. With 7 bases removed from V and 1 base from J, the gap between germline ends came to 16 bases. DNA of the CDR3: TGTGCCAGCACCCTAACTTGGAGGCAGAACACTGAAGCTTTCTTT. Translation: CASTLTWRQNTEAFF. Looking up the rest from reference TRBV7-6 and TRBJ1-1 gives the full variable domain: GAGVSQSPRYKVTKRGQDVALRCDPISGHVSLYWYRQALGQGPEFLTYFNYEAQQDKSGLPNDRFSAERPEGSISTLTIQRTEQRDSAMYRCASTLTWRQNTEAFFGQGTRLTVV.

The rearrangement joins TRBV6-1 to TRBJ2-1, with TRBD1 identical over 10 bases. Losses at the gene ends were 4 bases for V and 7 bases for J; bases not matched to a gene: 7. The CDR3 is 15 residues long. Germline V gene data show CDR1 as MNHNS and CDR2 as SASEGT. The CDR3 nucleotides are TGTGCCAGCAGTGCGGGGACAGGGGATTATAATGAGCAGTTCTTC. Protein: CASSAGTGDYNEQFF.

The chain joins TRBV19 to TRBJ1-5; D call uncertain. Trimming stripped 4 bases from V and 0 bases from J, with 7 bases between. The length of the CDR3 is 14 residues. Germline V gives CDR1 LNHDA, CDR2 SQIVND (reference sequence). Here the CDR3 DNA reads TGTGCCAGTAGTAGGATCAGTAGCAATCAGCCCCAGCATTTT. Translated: CASSRISSNQPQHF.

The rearrangement uses TRBV19 and TRBJ2-7; D unresolved. The CDR3 loop spans 13 amino acids. Per the germline V gene, CDR1 is LNHDA and CDR2 is SQIVND (reference sequence). Trimming pared 6 bases from V and 0 bases from J, leaving 9 bases between. The CDR3 here is CASSLTSSYEQYF. The DNA of the CDR3 is TGTGCCAGTAGCCTTACGAGCTCCTACGAGCAGTACTTC.

The rearrangement joins TRBV27 to TRBJ1-2; tentative D call: TRBD1 (5 bases). Looked up from germline, CDR1 is MNHEY and CDR2 is SMNVEV (reference sequence). Trimming stripped 0 bases from V and 0 bases from J, with 11 bases between. The CDR3 has 16 residues. This chain's CDR3 is CASSLSQGAANYGYTF. CDR3 nucleotide sequence: TGTGCCAGCAGTTTATCCCAGGGAGCAGCTAACTATGGCTACACCTTC.

The chain couples TRBV7-9 to TRBJ1-2; 11 nucleotides match TRBD1. In germline, CDR1 is SEHNR, CDR2 FQNEAQ (reference sequence). The CDR3 consists of 15 residues. V trimming: 4 bases; J trimming: 8 bases; junction bases outside the gene matches: 9. The CDR3 sequence: CASSSSRDRGYGYTF. DNA of the CDR3: TGTGCCAGCAGCTCAAGCCGGGACAGGGGGTACGGCTACACCTTC. The full variable domain, completed using reference TRBV7-9 and TRBJ1-2, is DTGVSQNPRHKITKRGQNVTFRCDPISEHNRLYWYRQTLGQGPEFLTYFQNEAQLEKSRLLSDRFSAERPKGSFSTLEIQRTEQGDSAMYLCASSSSRDRGYGYTFGSGTRLTVV.

The DNA of the CDR3 is TGTGCCAGCAGCCAGAGAGGCCGCTACTACGAGCAGTACTTC. As protein: CASSQRGRYYEQYF. This chain connects TRBV14 to TRBJ2-7; D ambiguous. The V end was cut by 3 bases, the J end by 3 bases, with 12 bases between. Per the germline V gene, CDR1 is SGHDN and CDR2 is FVKESK. This CDR3 is built from 14 residues.

V and J are TRBV19 and TRBJ2-1; 10 nucleotides align to TRBD1. V shed 3 bases, J shed 10 bases, and the junction held 9 bases outside the gene matches. CDR1 and CDR2 from the germline V gene are LNHDA and SQIVND (reference sequence). This CDR3 contains 15 residues. The chain's CDR3 is CASSISGTGAREQFF. Written as DNA, the CDR3 is TGTGCCAGTAGTATTTCGGGGACAGGGGCGAGGGAGCAGTTCTTC.

The CDR3: CATSRVGLSTGELFF. CDR3 in DNA: TGTGCCACCAGTCGCGTCGGATTGAGCACCGGGGAGCTGTTTTTT. V is TRBV15 and J is TRBJ2-2, with D uncertain. The CDR3 is 15 amino acids. Trimming took 6 bases from V and 4 from J, leaving 15 bases between them. Germline assignment: CDR1 LNHNV and CDR2 YYDKDF (reference sequence).

The chain employs TRBV19 and TRBJ1-2; perhaps TRBD1 as D (5 bases). The length of the CDR3 is 15 residues. The germline V gene encodes CDR1 LNHDA and CDR2 SQIVND (reference sequence). The germline V and J ends were trimmed by 7 bases and 4 bases, with 19 bases remaining between them. The CDR3 here is CASNYEGRGIYGYTF. Here the CDR3 DNA reads TGTGCCAGTAATTATGAGGGGAGGGGAATCTATGGCTACACCTTC. Complete variable domain (other parts from reference TRBV19 and TRBJ1-2): DGGITQSPKYLFRKEGQNVTLSCEQNLNHDAMYWYRQDPGQGLRLIYYSQIVNDFQKGDIAEGYSVSREKKESFPLTVTSAQKNPTAFYLCASNYEGRGIYGYTFGSGTRLTVV.

The CDR3: CASSQPQGLDTGELFF. CDR3 bases: TGCGCCAGCAGCCAACCACAGGGTTTGGACACCGGGGAGCTGTTTTTT. The genes are TRBV4-1 and TRBJ2-2, with a possible D match to TRBD1 (6 bases). CDR1 and CDR2 from the germline V gene are MGHRA and YSYEKL. The V end was cut by 2 bases, the J end by 3 bases, with 13 bases between. This CDR3 comprises 16 residues.

This chain links TRBV11-2 with TRBJ1-5; D not certain. The V gene lost 3 bases and the J gene lost 0 bases, with 3 bases spanning the gap. CDR3 length equals 13 residues. The germline V gene encodes CDR1 SGHAT and CDR2 FQNNGV. The CDR3 reads CASSFYSNQPQHF. The CDR3 DNA is TGTGCCAGCAGCTTCTATAGCAATCAGCCCCAGCATTTT.

Details on this clone: A read error may produce the germline difference seen at one junction end. This rearrangement joins TRBV6-1 to TRBJ2-5; D is ambiguous. From germline, CDR1 is MNHNS and CDR2 SASEGT. This CDR3 has 8 amino acids. CDR3 bases: TGTGCCAGCAGCCTGCGAGACTTC. Its protein product is CASSLRDF.

The V and J genes are TRBV7-2 and TRBJ2-5; maybe TRBD2 (5 bases). This CDR3 has 16 amino acids. The germline V gene encodes CDR1 SGHTA and CDR2 FQGNSA. Trimming stripped 5 bases from V and 5 bases from J, with 21 bases between. The CDR3 coding sequence is TGTGCCAGCAGCCGATACACGGGGATCGTTGGGGAGACCCAGTACTTC. Encoded protein: CASSRYTGIVGETQYF.

The chain's CDR3 is CASSLGGAAYEQYF. The CDR3 nucleotides are TGTGCCAGCAGCTTAGGCGGAGCAGCCTACGAGCAGTACTTC. This sequence joins TRBV7-2 and TRBJ2-7; D is unclear. The CDR3 contains 14 residues. V lost 1 base to trimming and J lost 2 bases, with 9 bases between them. CDR1 and CDR2 (germline): SGHTA, FQGNSA.

V and J are TRBV7-9 and TRBJ2-1; D unclear. The CDR3 sequence is 15 residues long. CDR1 is SEHNR, CDR2 FQNEAQ, per germline (reference sequence). Trimming removed 3 bases at V and 4 bases at J, with 13 bases between. The CDR3 DNA follows: TGTGCCAGCAGCTTTACATCCTTCACTTACAATGAGCAGTTCTTC. Amino acids: CASSFTSFTYNEQFF.

J is TRBJ2-7 and V is TRBV7-2, with D hard to call. The V gene lost 4 bases and the J gene lost 1 base, with 8 bases spanning the gap. Germline V gives CDR1 SGHTA, CDR2 FQGNSA. CDR3 size: 13 residues. CDR3 nucleotide sequence: TGTGCCAGCAGCTGGGCCGGATCCTACGAGCAGTACTTC. It encodes CASSWAGSYEQYF.